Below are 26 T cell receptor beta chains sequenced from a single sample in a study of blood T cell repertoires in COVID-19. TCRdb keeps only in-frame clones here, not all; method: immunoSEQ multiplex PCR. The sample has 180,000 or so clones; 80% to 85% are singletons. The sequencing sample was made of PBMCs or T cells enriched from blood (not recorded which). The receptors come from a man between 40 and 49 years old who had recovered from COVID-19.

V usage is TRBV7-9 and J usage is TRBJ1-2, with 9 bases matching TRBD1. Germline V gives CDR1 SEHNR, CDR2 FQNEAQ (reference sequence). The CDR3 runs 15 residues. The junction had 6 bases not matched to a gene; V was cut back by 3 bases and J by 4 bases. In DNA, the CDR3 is TGTGCCAGCAGCTTCGAAGGACAGGGGATCTATGGCTACACCTTC. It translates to CASSFEGQGIYGYTF.

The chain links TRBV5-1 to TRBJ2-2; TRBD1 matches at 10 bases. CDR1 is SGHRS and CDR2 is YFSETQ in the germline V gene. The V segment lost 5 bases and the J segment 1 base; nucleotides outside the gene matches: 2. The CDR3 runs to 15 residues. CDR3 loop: CASRDRGRNTGELFF. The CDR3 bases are TGCGCCAGCAGAGACAGGGGGCGGAACACCGGGGAGCTGTTTTTT.

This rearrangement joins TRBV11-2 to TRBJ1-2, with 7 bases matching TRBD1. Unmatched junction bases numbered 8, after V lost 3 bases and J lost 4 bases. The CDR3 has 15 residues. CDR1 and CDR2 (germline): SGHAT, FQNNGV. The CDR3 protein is CASSFPGTEGYGYTF. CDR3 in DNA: TGTGCCAGCAGCTTCCCCGGGACAGAGGGCTATGGCTACACCTTC.

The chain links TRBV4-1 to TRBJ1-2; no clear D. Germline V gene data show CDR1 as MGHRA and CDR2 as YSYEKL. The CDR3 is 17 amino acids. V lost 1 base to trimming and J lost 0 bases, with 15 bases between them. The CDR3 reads CASSQGGLAPANYGYTF. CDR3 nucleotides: TGCGCCAGCAGCCAAGGCGGGTTGGCACCAGCTAACTATGGCTACACCTTC.

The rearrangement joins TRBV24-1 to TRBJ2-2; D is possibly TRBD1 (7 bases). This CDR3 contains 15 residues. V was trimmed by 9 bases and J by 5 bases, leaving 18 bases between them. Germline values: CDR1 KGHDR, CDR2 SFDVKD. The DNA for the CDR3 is TGTGCCACCGAGGGCAGGGGGGCTAGTACCGGGGAGCTGTTTTTT. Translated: CATEGRGASTGELFF.

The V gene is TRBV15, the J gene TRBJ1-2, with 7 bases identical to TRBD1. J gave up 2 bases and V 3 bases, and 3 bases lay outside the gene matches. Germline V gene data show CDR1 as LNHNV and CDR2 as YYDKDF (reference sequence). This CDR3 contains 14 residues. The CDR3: CATSSRQGNYGYTF. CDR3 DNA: TGTGCCACCAGCAGCCGACAGGGCAACTATGGCTACACCTTC.

The CDR3 loop is CASSSRPGTSSLNEQFF. The CDR3 DNA reads TGTGCCAGCAGCTCCCGGCCCGGGACTAGCTCCCTCAATGAGCAGTTCTTC. The J gene is TRBJ2-1, the V gene TRBV7-2; 9 bases agree with TRBD2. This CDR3 is 17 amino acids long. Germline V gene lookup returns CDR1 SGHTA and CDR2 FQGNSA. The junction had 13 bases not matched to a gene; V was cut back by 4 bases and J by 6 bases.

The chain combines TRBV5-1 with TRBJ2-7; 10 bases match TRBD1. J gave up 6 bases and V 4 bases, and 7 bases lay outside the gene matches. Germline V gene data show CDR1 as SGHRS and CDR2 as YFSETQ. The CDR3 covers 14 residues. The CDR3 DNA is TGCGCCAGCAGCCCGGACAGGGGGACGTCCGAGCAGTACTTC. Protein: CASSPDRGTSEQYF.

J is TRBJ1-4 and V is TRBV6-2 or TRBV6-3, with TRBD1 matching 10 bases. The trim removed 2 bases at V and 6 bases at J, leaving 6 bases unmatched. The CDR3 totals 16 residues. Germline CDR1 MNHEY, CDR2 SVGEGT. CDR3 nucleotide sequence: TGTGCCAGCAGTTACCGCGCCGGGACAGGGGATGAAAAACTGTTTTTT. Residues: CASSYRAGTGDEKLFF.

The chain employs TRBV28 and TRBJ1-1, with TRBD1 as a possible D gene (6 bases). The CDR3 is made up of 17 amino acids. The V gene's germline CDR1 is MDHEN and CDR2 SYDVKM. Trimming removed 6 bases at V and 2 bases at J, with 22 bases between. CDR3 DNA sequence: TGTGCCAGCAGCCTAGTATCCGGGACACCGACTAACACTGAAGCTTTCTTT. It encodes CASSLVSGTPTNTEAFF.

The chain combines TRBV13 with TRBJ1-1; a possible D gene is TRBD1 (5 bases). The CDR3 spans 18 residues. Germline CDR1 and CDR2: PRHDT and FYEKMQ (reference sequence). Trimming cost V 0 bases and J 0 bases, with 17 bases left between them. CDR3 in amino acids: CASSLGTDQLTMNTEAFF. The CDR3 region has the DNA TGTGCCAGCAGCTTAGGGACAGACCAACTCACGATGAACACTGAAGCTTTCTTT.

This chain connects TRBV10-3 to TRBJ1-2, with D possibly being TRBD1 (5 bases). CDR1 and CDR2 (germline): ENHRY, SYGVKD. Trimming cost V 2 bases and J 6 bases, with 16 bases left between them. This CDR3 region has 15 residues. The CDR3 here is CAISETDSPGHGYTF. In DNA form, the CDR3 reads TGTGCCATCAGTGAGACCGACAGCCCCGGGCATGGCTACACCTTC.

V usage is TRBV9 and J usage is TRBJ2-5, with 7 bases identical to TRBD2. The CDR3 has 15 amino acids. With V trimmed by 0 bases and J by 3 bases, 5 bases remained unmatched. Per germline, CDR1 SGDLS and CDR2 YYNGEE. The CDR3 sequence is CASSVAAGEKETQYF. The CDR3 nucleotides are TGTGCCAGCAGCGTAGCTGCGGGGGAGAAAGAGACCCAGTACTTC.

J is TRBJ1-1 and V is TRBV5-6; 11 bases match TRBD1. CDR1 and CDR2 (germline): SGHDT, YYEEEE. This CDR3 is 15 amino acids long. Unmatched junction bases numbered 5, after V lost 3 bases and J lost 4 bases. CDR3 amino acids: CASSSMGQGGTEAFF. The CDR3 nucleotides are TGTGCCAGCAGCTCTATGGGACAGGGGGGCACTGAAGCTTTCTTT.

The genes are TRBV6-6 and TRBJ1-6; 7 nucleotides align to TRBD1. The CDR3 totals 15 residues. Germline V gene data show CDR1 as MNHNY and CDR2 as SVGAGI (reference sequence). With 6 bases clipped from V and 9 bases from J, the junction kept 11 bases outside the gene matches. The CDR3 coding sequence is TGTGCCAGCAGCCCCGGACAGGCCCGGAGTTCACCCCTCCACTTT. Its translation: CASSPGQARSSPLHF.

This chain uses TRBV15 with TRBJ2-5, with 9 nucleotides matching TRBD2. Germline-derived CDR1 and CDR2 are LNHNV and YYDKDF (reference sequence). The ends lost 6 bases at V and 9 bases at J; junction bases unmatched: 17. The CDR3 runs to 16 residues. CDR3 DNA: TGTGCCACCAGTGGTGCCAGCGGGGGGACGATCCATCCCCAGTACTTC. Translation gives CATSGASGGTIHPQYF.

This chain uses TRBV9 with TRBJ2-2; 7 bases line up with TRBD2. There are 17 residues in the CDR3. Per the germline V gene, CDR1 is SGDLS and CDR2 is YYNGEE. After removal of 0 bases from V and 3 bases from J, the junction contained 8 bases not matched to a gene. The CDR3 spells CASSVGWSGAYTGELFF. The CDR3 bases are TGTGCCAGCAGCGTAGGATGGAGCGGGGCGTACACCGGGGAGCTGTTTTTT.

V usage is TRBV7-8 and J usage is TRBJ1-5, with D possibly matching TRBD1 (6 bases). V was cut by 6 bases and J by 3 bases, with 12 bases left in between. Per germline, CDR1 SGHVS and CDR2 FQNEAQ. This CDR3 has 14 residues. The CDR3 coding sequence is TGTGCCAGCAGAAGGGTGGGGGCCAATCAGCCCCAGCATTTT. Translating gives CASRRVGANQPQHF.

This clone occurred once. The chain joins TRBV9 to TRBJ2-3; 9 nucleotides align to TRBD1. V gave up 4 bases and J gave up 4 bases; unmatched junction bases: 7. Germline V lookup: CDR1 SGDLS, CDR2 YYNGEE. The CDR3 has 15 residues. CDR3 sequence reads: CASSTRDRVSDTQYF. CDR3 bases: TGTGCCAGCAGCACCCGGGACAGGGTTTCAGATACGCAGTATTTT.

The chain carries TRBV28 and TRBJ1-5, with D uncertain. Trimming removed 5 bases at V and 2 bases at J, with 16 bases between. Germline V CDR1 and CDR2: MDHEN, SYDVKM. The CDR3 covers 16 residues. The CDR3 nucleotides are TGTGCCAGCAGTGCCCACGGAGGGTCCGGCAATCAGCCCCAGCATTTT. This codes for CASSAHGGSGNQPQHF.

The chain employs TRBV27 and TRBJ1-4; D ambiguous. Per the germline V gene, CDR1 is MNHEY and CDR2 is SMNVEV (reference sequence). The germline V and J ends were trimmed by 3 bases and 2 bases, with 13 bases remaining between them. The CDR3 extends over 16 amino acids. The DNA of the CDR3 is TGTGCCAGCAGTTTGGGCCTTCCCGGCACTAATGAAAAACTGTTTTTT. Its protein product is CASSLGLPGTNEKLFF.

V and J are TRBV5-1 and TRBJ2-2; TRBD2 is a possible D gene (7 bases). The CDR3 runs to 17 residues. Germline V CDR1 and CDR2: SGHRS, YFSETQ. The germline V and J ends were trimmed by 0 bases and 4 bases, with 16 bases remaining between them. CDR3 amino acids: CASSLGLGRGATGELFF. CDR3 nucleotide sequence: TGCGCCAGCAGCTTGGGCCTGGGTCGGGGGGCCACCGGGGAGCTGTTTTTT.

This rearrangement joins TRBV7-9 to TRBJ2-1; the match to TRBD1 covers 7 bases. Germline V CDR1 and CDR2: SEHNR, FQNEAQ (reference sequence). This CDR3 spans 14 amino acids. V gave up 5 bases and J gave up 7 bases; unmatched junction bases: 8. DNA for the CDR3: TGTGCCAGCAGCCGGCCTGGCAGGGGGAATGAGCAGTTCTTC. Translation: CASSRPGRGNEQFF.

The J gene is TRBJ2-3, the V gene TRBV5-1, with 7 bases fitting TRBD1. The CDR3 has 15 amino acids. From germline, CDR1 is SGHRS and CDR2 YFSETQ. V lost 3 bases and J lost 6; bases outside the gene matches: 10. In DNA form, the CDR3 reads TGCGCCAGCAGCTCCGGACAGGCTAGCAAGGATACGCAGTATTTT. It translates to CASSSGQASKDTQYF.

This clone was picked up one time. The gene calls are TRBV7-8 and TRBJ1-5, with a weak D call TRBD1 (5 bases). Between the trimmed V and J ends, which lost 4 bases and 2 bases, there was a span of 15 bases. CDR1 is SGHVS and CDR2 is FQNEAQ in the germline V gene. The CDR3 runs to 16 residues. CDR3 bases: TGTGCCAGCAGCTCCCCCAATTCGGGGGGCAATCAGCCCCAGCATTTT. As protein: CASSSPNSGGNQPQHF.

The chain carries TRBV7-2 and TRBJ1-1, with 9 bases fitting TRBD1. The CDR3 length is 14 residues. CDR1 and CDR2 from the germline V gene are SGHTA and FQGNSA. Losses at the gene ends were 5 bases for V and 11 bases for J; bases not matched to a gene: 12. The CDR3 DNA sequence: TGTGCCAGCAGCCGCCAATCGGGACAGGGTTGGGCTTTCTTT. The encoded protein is CASSRQSGQGWAFF.